This entry features one TCR beta chain sequence. Antigen specificity is unknown. This sample was taken from a study of T cell repertoires in cytomegalovirus infection. The V gene's germline CDR1 is ENHRY and CDR2 SYGVKD. The CDR3 spans 13 residues. V shed 10 bases and J shed 6 bases, with 19 bases lying between them. TCRdb processed the reads anew with MiXCR; each CDR3 protein has one entry. The sample records approximately 470,000 distinct CDR3 sequences, roughly 46% being singletons. Here the sequenced sample was cultured PBMCs, taken from culture after CMV antigen stimulation. The sequence came from a human donor in good health (CMV status not recorded). Some clones in this sample may be carry-over from other donors' samples. V usage is TRBV10-3 and J usage is TRBJ2-7; no firm D call. Written as DNA, the CDR3 is TGTGCCACCCGCCGGATGCGAACTTCCGAGCAGTACTTC. Translated, it gives CATRRMRTSEQYF.